This paragraph reports one TCR beta chain. The antigen is undetermined. TCRdb independently ran MiXCR on the RT-PCR reads; one entry per CDR3 protein. This table has 300,000 to 350,000 distinct CDR3 sequences, 20% to 25% appearing once. Germline-derived CDR1 and CDR2 are SNHLY and FYNNEI. V dropped 7 bases and J dropped 0 bases, with 12 bases sitting between them. The length of the CDR3 is 15 residues. The sample comes from a study of response to subunit inactivated influenza vaccine. Notes on the study in general: Researchers suggested that each seasonal influenza vaccination recruits few new T cells.

The source material was PBMCs from blood, sampled less than 22 months after vaccination. This sequence originates from a man aged 50 to 69 who received an inactivated influenza vaccine. The rearrangement joins TRBV2 to TRBJ1-4; D call uncertain. For the CDR3, the DNA is TGTGCCAGCATCAAGAGGGTTACAACTAATGAAAAACTGTTTTTT. Residues: CASIKRVTTNEKLFF.